These 24 T cell receptor beta chains were sequenced from one sample in a study of CXCR3-negative and CXCR3-positive naive CD8 T cells. Antigens for these TCRs are unknown. Study outcomes and limitations: CXCR3-expressing naive cells carried TRB CDR3s more hydrophobic than those of CXCR3-negative naive cells.

Preparation of TRB cDNA libraries relied on 5' RACE carrying UMI labels. Each CDR3 protein gets one entry in TCRdb, which reprocessed the 5' RACE reads and gives no DNA. This sample's table has 130,000 to 150,000 distinct CDR3 sequences. Sequencing input: naive CXCR3+ CD8+ T cells from blood. The subset is: CD45RO-CCR7+CD27+CD95- naive CD8+ T cells expressing CXCR3 (TNR3+). The source is a human donor in good health. Some clones in this sample may be carry-over from other donors' samples.

V and J are TRBV18 and TRBJ2-1. Looked up from germline, CDR1 is KGHSH and CDR2 is LQKENI. The CDR3 is 15 amino acids. CDR3 amino acids: CASSPPDRSYNEQFF.

V gene TRBV12-5 combines with J gene TRBJ1-1; TCRdb designates TRBD1, a call that cannot be tested without DNA. The CDR3 length is 16 residues. Germline loops: CDR1 LGHNT, CDR2 FRNRAP. CDR3 amino acids: CASGPNQDSPNTEAFF.

CDR3 residues: CASSLGRGLAEAFF. The chain is built from TRBV13 and TRBJ1-1; TCRdb proposes TRBD1, but this gene call is untestable without DNA. The CDR3 totals 14 residues. Germline CDR1 and CDR2: PRHDT and FYEKMQ (reference sequence).

The chain carries TRBV4-1 and TRBJ1-6; TCRdb proposes TRBD1, but this gene call is untestable without DNA. CDR1 and CDR2 from the germline V gene are MGHRA and YSYEKL. There are 14 residues in the CDR3. CDR3 sequence reads: CASSQDFSGSPLHF.

This chain uses TRBV4-3 with TRBJ2-2; TCRdb designates TRBD2, a call that cannot be tested without DNA. The CDR3 sequence is 17 residues long. Germline CDR1 and CDR2: LGHNA and YSLEER. The CDR3 sequence is CASSQDQGTFNTGELFF.

This chain uses TRBV15 with TRBJ1-2; TCRdb reports TRBD1, a call that lacks DNA to check it against. Germline CDR1 and CDR2: LNHNV and YYDKDF (reference sequence). The CDR3 is 15 amino acids. CDR3 amino acids: CATSRDPGGHYGYTF. Variable domain in full (rest from reference TRBV15 and TRBJ1-2): DAMVIQNPRYQVTQFGKPVTLSCSQTLNHNVMYWYQQKSSQAPKLLFHYYDKDFNNEADTPDNFQSRRPNTSFCFLDIRSPGLGDTAMYLCATSRDPGGHYGYTFGSGTRLTVV.

CDR3 in amino acids: CASSPRGETGELFF. The chain employs TRBV6-2 or TRBV6-3 and TRBJ2-2; the TCRdb call, TRBD1, lacks DNA for checking. CDR3 length equals 14 residues. The V gene's germline CDR1 is MNHEY and CDR2 SVGEGT.

The V and J genes are TRBV20-1 and TRBJ2-6; TCRdb outputs TRBD1, but without DNA this stays unchecked. Germline CDR1 reads DFQATT; CDR2 reads SNEGSKA (reference sequence). This CDR3 has 17 residues. The CDR3 protein is CSALNWDSHSGANVLTF.

The chain uses TRBV7-6 and TRBJ2-1; the D call of TRBD1 rests on TCRdb alone, since no DNA is present to check it. This CDR3 is 13 amino acids long. Germline V gene lookup returns CDR1 SGHVS and CDR2 FNYEAQ. CDR3 sequence reads: CASSPGGGNEQFF.

The V gene is TRBV20-1, the J gene TRBJ2-5; TCRdb outputs TRBD1, but without DNA this stays unchecked. Germline CDR1 is DFQATT and CDR2 is SNEGSKA (reference sequence). The CDR3 runs to 15 residues. The CDR3 loop is CSARGLRDREETQYF.

This chain links TRBV20-1 with TRBJ2-7; with no DNA, the TCRdb D assignment of TRBD2 cannot be verified. From germline, CDR1 is DFQATT and CDR2 SNEGSKA (reference sequence). This CDR3 region has 12 residues. CDR3 residues: CSARREGNEQYF.

The genes are TRBV29-1 and TRBJ1-1; TCRdb returns TRBD1, unconfirmable since there is no DNA. This CDR3 is 16 amino acids long. The germline gives CDR1 SQVTM, CDR2 ANQGSEA. The CDR3 is CSARRGGSHMNTEAFF.

The chain has TRBV11-3 and TRBJ2-3. CDR1 SGHNT and CDR2 YENEEA come from the germline V gene. This CDR3 comprises 13 residues. The CDR3 loop reads CASSDLNEDTQYF. Variable domain in full (rest from reference TRBV11-3 and TRBJ2-3): EAGVVQSPRYKIIEKKQPVAFWCNPISGHNTLYWYLQNLGQGPELLIRYENEEAVDDSQLPKDRFSAERLKGVDSTLKIQPAELGDSAVYLCASSDLNEDTQYFGPGTRLTVL.

The chain links TRBV10-3 to TRBJ2-7. Germline V gene data show CDR1 as ENHRY and CDR2 as SYGVKD. The CDR3 runs 12 residues. The chain's CDR3 is CAISEPDYEQYF.

The chain employs TRBV7-9 and TRBJ2-5; the D call from TCRdb, TRBD1, cannot be confirmed without DNA. From germline, CDR1 is SEHNR and CDR2 FQNEAQ (reference sequence). This CDR3 has 16 residues. CDR3 region: CASSLDVGPGGGTQYF.

V gene TRBV29-1 combines with J gene TRBJ1-1; as DNA is missing, the TRBD1 call by TCRdb cannot be tested. Germline V lookup: CDR1 SQVTM, CDR2 ANQGSEA. The CDR3 sequence is 12 residues long. CDR3 in amino acids: CSVEGEVAEAFF.

V gene TRBV14 combines with J gene TRBJ2-7; no DNA is available, so the TRBD2 call from TCRdb remains unchecked. This CDR3 has 20 residues. Germline CDR1 is SGHDN and CDR2 is FVKESK. The CDR3 sequence is CASSPLLPGLAGEGSYEQYF.

This chain links TRBV18 with TRBJ2-1. Looked up from germline, CDR1 is KGHSH and CDR2 is LQKENI. The CDR3 is 14 residues long. The CDR3 sequence is CASSPADRNNEQFF.

V and J are TRBV13 and TRBJ1-2. This CDR3 comprises 15 residues. CDR1 is PRHDT, CDR2 FYEKMQ, per germline (reference sequence). The CDR3 loop is CASSSRNLDAYGYTF.

This chain joins TRBV28 and TRBJ2-7. CDR3 length: 15 amino acids. Germline V gives CDR1 MDHEN, CDR2 SYDVKM. This CDR3 is CASRPLRTASYEQYF.

The gene calls are TRBV7-9 and TRBJ2-1; TCRdb's D gene call, TRBD2, goes unchecked for lack of DNA. From germline, CDR1 is SEHNR and CDR2 FQNEAQ (reference sequence). The CDR3 has 16 amino acids. CDR3 sequence reads: CASSRPRRETYNEQFF. Filled out from reference TRBV7-9 and TRBJ2-1, the complete variable domain reads DTGVSQNPRHKITKRGQNVTFRCDPISEHNRLYWYRQTLGQGPEFLTYFQNEAQLEKSRLLSDRFSAERPKGSFSTLEIQRTEQGDSAMYLCASSRPRRETYNEQFFGPGTRLTVL.

V is TRBV11-2 and J is TRBJ1-2. The CDR3 contains 15 residues. Germline V gives CDR1 SGHAT, CDR2 FQNNGV. CDR3 sequence: CASSFMTAEIYGYTF.

The chain couples TRBV12-2 to TRBJ1-1. TRBV12-2 is shown as a pseudogene. CDR3 length equals 15 residues. The CDR3 sequence is CASRLATFENTEAFF.

J is TRBJ2-2 and V is TRBV28; no DNA is available, so the TRBD1 call from TCRdb remains unchecked. This CDR3 region has 15 residues. Germline V gene sequence: CDR1 MDHEN, CDR2 SYDVKM. CDR3 sequence: CASSPRTVNTGELFF.